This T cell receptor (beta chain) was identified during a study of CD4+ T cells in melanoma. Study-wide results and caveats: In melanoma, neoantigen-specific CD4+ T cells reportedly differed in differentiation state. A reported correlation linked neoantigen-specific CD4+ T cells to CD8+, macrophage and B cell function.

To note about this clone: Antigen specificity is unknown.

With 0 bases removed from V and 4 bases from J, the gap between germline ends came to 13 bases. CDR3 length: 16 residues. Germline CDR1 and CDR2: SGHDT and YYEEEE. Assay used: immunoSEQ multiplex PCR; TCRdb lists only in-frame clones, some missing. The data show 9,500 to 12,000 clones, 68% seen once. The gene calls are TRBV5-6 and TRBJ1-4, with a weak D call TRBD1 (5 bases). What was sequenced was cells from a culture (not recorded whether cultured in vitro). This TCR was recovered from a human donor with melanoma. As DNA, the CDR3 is TGTGCCAGCAGCTTGGGTTTTCGGGACGATAATGAAAAACTGTTTTTT. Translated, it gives CASSLGFRDDNEKLFF. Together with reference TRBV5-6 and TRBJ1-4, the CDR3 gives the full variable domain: DAGVTQSPTHLIKTRGQQVTLRCSPKSGHDTVSWYQQALGQGPQFIFQYYEEEERQRGNFPDRFSGHQFPNYSSELNVNALLLGDSALYLCASSLGFRDDNEKLFFGSGTQLSVL.